The subject of this entry is one T cell receptor beta chain. Assay: immunoSEQ multiplex PCR; the TCRdb copy retains only in-frame clones and omits some. The table includes 110,000 or so clones, around 89% detected once. This sample is drawn from a study of blood T cell repertoires in COVID-19. This sequence was found in a woman aged 50 to 65 with acute or convalescent COVID-19. The specimen sequenced was peripheral blood.

For the CDR3, the DNA is TGTGCCAGCAGCTTATCAGCCGGGGAGCTGTTTTTT. This translates into CASSLSAGELFF. The rearrangement joins TRBV7-3 to TRBJ2-2; D is unclear. Germline lookup yields CDR1 SGHTA and CDR2 FQGTGA. The CDR3 covers 12 residues. V was trimmed by 2 bases and J by 6 bases, leaving 4 bases between them.